Reported below is one T cell receptor beta chain. What it binds is not known. The PCR made use of 60 Vbeta and 13 Jbeta primers. The method was immunoSEQ multiplex PCR; TCRdb's version includes in-frame clones alone and lacks a portion of them. The table shows around 190,000 clones, with approximately 80% occurring only once. The data are from a study of cytomegalovirus exposure and HLA in healthy donors. Regarding the study as a whole: Most TCRs appeared rarely, but some public TCRs recurred in many donors. Another analysis was done later, and it associated approximately 15,000 TCR beta sequences with HLA alleles at 0.05 false discovery rate.

In germline, CDR1 is ENHRY, CDR2 SYGVKD. The CDR3 runs to 14 residues. Trimming cost V 10 bases and J 4 bases; bases outside gene matches: 8. The TCR comes from a man between 35 and 55 years old in good health and CMV-seropositive. The specimen sequenced was PBMCs. The chain has TRBV10-3 and TRBJ2-1; 9 bases match TRBD1. The CDR3 loop is CATQSGTGYNEQFF. DNA of the CDR3: TGTGCCACTCAATCCGGGACAGGGTACAATGAGCAGTTCTTC.